The clone carrying this T cell receptor (beta chain) has just a few counts. Its antigen is currently unknown. Combining a sample-barcoded 5' primer with a J-beta primer mix, a second PCR ran for 7 to 11 cycles. TCRdb reanalysed the 5' RACE reads using MiXCR and keeps one entry per CDR3 protein. The data show roughly 700,000 distinct CDR3 sequences, more than 40% seen once. These data belong to a study of blood T cells in healthy people across ages. Overall study results and limits: The donors' CMV status was not determined, possibly confounding changes in expanded clonotypes.

The CDR3 is 14 amino acids. Trimming removed 2 bases from V and 4 bases from J; junction bases left unmatched: 5. CDR1 is SGDLS and CDR2 is YYNGEE in the germline V gene. Sequenced input: blood. The source is a woman aged 55 to 70 in good health. The chain carries TRBV9 and TRBJ2-5; 7 positions match TRBD2. This CDR3 reads CASSVTGGGETQYF. The CDR3 DNA is TGTGCCAGCAGCGTGACGGGAGGTGGAGAGACCCAGTACTTC.